A single sample gave rise to the 23 T cell receptor beta chains below, sequenced in a study of regulatory T cells in long-lasting Graves disease (dated by TCRdb to the early 2020s). Per the publication, the time point label means: persistent/refractory GD, antithyroid drugs over 5 years with positive TRAb. For both TCR sequencing and RNA sequencing, RNA was extracted from PBMCs in TRIzol. Library preparation used multiplex PCR. Sequencing was carried out with an Illumina HiSeq 4000. CDR3 regions were amplified by Arm-PCR with iRepertoire HTBI primers to construct TCR beta libraries. The public reads were quality trimmed at Q25 with fastp and then assembled into clones with MiXCR by TCRdb, keeping productive beta chains. All rows with the same CDR3 protein become a single entry with the most common DNA and genes. The sample table holds some 450,000 distinct CDR3 sequences, of which around 22% were seen once. Jointly, the top ten make up 26% of the sample.

The material was peripheral blood mononuclear cells (PBMCs), obtained when the disease was refractory, from a patient treated with antithyroid drugs. Receptor source: a female donor with Graves disease.

A note on this clonotype: A far more abundant clone sits one base away, making this likely a read error. The chain uses TRBV28 and TRBJ1-2; D ambiguous. V lost 5 bases and J 4 bases, leaving 11 bases between the germline ends. The germline gives CDR1 MDHEN, CDR2 SYDVKM. The CDR3 sequence is 13 residues long. DNA for the CDR3: TGTGCCAGCAGTCCAGCCGAGCTCTATGGCTACACCTTC. It yields the protein CASSPAELYGYTF.

The rearrangement joins TRBV5-1 to TRBJ2-1; 12 bases match TRBD2. The CDR3 is 18 residues long. The V segment lost 3 bases and the J segment 5 bases; nucleotides outside the gene matches: 12. Looked up from germline, CDR1 is SGHRS and CDR2 is YFSETQ. CDR3 sequence reads: CASSSGLAGSTRNNEQFF. DNA for the CDR3: TGCGCCAGCAGCTCGGGACTAGCGGGCAGCACACGCAACAATGAGCAGTTCTTC.

This chain joins TRBV10-1 and TRBJ2-2; 9 nucleotides align to TRBD1. Germline V gene sequence: CDR1 WNHNN, CDR2 SYGVQD (reference sequence). With 7 bases clipped from V and 4 bases from J, the junction kept 13 bases outside the gene matches. This CDR3 is 17 amino acids long. CDR3 in DNA: TGCGCCAGCAATCAATTAACAGGGGGCATTGGCACCGGGGAGCTGTTTTTT. Encoded protein: CASNQLTGGIGTGELFF.

The CDR3 sequence: CASRGVSDTHEQFF. CDR3 nucleotide sequence: TGTGCCAGCAGGGGAGTTAGCGACACCCATGAGCAGTTCTTC. The chain uses TRBV11-2 and TRBJ2-1, with D perhaps TRBD2 (5 bases). This CDR3 contains 14 residues. Germline V lookup: CDR1 SGHAT, CDR2 FQNNGV. Trimming left V 6 bases short and J 8 bases short, with 17 bases between.

V usage is TRBV2 and J usage is TRBJ1-3; unclear D gene. Trimming cost V 6 bases and J 0 bases, with 18 bases left between them. The germline gives CDR1 SNHLY, CDR2 FYNNEI. The CDR3 extends over 17 amino acids. The CDR3 spells CASSAVRSPSSGNTIYF. The CDR3, as DNA: TGTGCCAGCAGCGCTGTGAGGAGCCCGAGCTCTGGAAACACCATATATTTT.

This clonotype has more than one count but fewer than ten. The chain carries TRBV2 and TRBJ2-7, with TRBD1 identical over 8 bases. CDR3 length equals 15 residues. Germline assignment: CDR1 SNHLY and CDR2 FYNNEI. Trimming took 6 bases from V and 3 from J; bases not matched to a gene: 10. The CDR3 nucleotides read TGTGCCAGCAGCACCGGACAGGGCATCGTCTACGAGCAGTACTTC. This sequence encodes CASSTGQGIVYEQYF.

This clonotype was seen more than once but under ten times. V and J are TRBV24-1 and TRBJ1-1; the D gene is possibly TRBD1 (6 bases). Germline V CDR1 and CDR2: KGHDR, SFDVKD. CDR3 size: 15 residues. Deletions cut 3 bases from V and 0 bases from J, with 10 bases between. CDR3 nucleotide sequence: TGTGCCACCAGTGATGGGCAGGGGATGAACACTGAAGCTTTCTTT. It is translated as CATSDGQGMNTEAFF.

This chain connects TRBV6-9 to TRBJ2-1; D is possibly TRBD1 or TRBD2 (5 bases each). The V end lost 4 bases, the J end lost 7 bases, and 14 bases lay between the germline ends. The CDR3 consists of 14 residues. Germline CDR1 is MNHGY and CDR2 is SVAAGI. Written as DNA, the CDR3 is TGTGCCAGCAGTTCGAGGGGCGGTTCGAATGAGCAGTTCTTC. Amino acid sequence: CASSSRGGSNEQFF.

The V and J genes are TRBV29-1 and TRBJ2-3; D assignment may be TRBD1 or TRBD2 (6 bases each). CDR1 and CDR2 from the germline V gene are SQVTM and ANQGSEA. V lost 0 bases and J lost 0, with 31 bases in between. This CDR3 spans 22 amino acids. The CDR3 DNA reads TGCAGCGTTGAAGATCGGTGGTCAGGGGCCCTATCGCGGGGAGAAAGCACAGATACGCAGTATTTT. It codes for CSVEDRWSGALSRGESTDTQYF.

A few counts support this clonotype. The V call is TRBV6-1, the J call TRBJ2-2; TRBD1 aligns across 7 bases. From germline, CDR1 is MNHNS and CDR2 SASEGT. The length of the CDR3 is 13 residues. The ends lost 8 bases at V and 2 bases at J; junction bases unmatched: 2. CDR3 region: CASRDSNTGELFF. CDR3 in DNA: TGTGCCAGCCGGGACAGTAACACCGGGGAGCTGTTTTTT.

This clonotype was counted ten times or more. This rearrangement joins TRBV7-8 to TRBJ1-3; no clear D. V was trimmed by 3 bases and J by 4 bases, leaving 13 bases between them. Germline V gene sequence: CDR1 SGHVS, CDR2 FQNEAQ. The CDR3 contains 15 residues. CDR3 sequence reads: CASSFSPGQGNTIYF. Written as DNA, the CDR3 is TGTGCCAGCAGCTTTTCCCCTGGCCAAGGAAACACCATATATTTT.

In this sample, this clonotype turned up many times. This sequence joins TRBV6-1 and TRBJ2-7; D is possibly TRBD1 (9 bases). This CDR3 comprises 16 residues. The V gene lost 7 bases and the J gene lost 6 bases, with 25 bases spanning the gap. Germline CDR1 is MNHNS and CDR2 is SASEGT. The CDR3 DNA is TGTGCCAGCACCGGACAGGGGTGGGAGCGGGAGTCCGAGCAGTACTTC. Protein sequence: CASTGQGWERESEQYF.

The rearrangement uses TRBV2 and TRBJ2-1; TRBD1 matches 10 bases. The CDR3 extends over 17 amino acids. Germline V lookup: CDR1 SNHLY, CDR2 FYNNEI. V dropped 7 bases and J dropped 9; count of bases not matched to a gene: 18. CDR3 coding DNA: TGTGCCAGCATGAGGCTAGGGACAGGGGATAGTCAATCTGAGCAGTTCTTC. It specifies CASMRLGTGDSQSEQFF. Filled out from reference TRBV2 and TRBJ2-1, the complete variable domain reads EPEVTQTPSHQVTQMGQEVILRCVPISNHLYFYWYRQILGQKVEFLVSFYNNEISEKSEIFDDQFSVERPDGSNFTLKIRSTKLEDSAMYFCASMRLGTGDSQSEQFFGPGTRLTVL.

Ten or more counts support this clonotype. This chain connects TRBV25-1 to TRBJ1-2, with TRBD1 as a possible D gene (5 bases). V lost 3 bases and J lost 4, with 12 bases in between. CDR1 and CDR2 from the germline V gene are MGHDK and SYGVNS. The CDR3 is 14 amino acids. CDR3 DNA sequence: TGTGCCAGCAGTGACCGGACAAACCCCTATGGCTACACCTTC. Protein: CASSDRTNPYGYTF.

This clonotype was detected many times. The V and J genes are TRBV28 and TRBJ1-6, with D maybe TRBD1 (5 bases). Deletions cut 1 base from V and 6 bases from J, with 10 bases between. The CDR3 extends over 15 amino acids. CDR1 is MDHEN, CDR2 SYDVKM, per germline. The CDR3: CASSLSGAGNSPLHF. The CDR3 region has the DNA TGTGCCAGCAGTTTATCCGGGGCGGGTAATTCACCCCTCCACTTT.

This clonotype has ten or more counts. The V gene is TRBV15, the J gene TRBJ2-4; TRBD1 might be the D (6 bases). CDR1 is LNHNV, CDR2 YYDKDF, per germline (reference sequence). The CDR3 extends over 16 amino acids. V dropped 3 bases and J dropped 0 bases, with 12 bases sitting between them. The CDR3 nucleotides read TGTGCCACCAGCAGGGATACAGGGATAGCCAAAAACATTCAGTACTTC. The encoded protein is CATSRDTGIAKNIQYF.

The table lists this clonotype with many counts. The chain is built from TRBV7-2 and TRBJ1-1, with D unresolved. With 5 bases removed from V and 0 bases from J, the gap between germline ends came to 13 bases. Per germline, CDR1 SGHTA and CDR2 FQGNSA. CDR3 size: 15 residues. The CDR3 spells CASSHRVAMNTEAFF. In DNA, the CDR3 is TGTGCCAGCAGCCACCGGGTCGCCATGAACACTGAAGCTTTCTTT.

V gene TRBV20-1 combines with J gene TRBJ1-5; possible D gene TRBD1, 5 bases. V lost 6 bases and J 3 bases, leaving 21 bases between the germline ends. The CDR3 has 16 amino acids. Germline values: CDR1 DFQATT, CDR2 SNEGSKA (reference sequence). CDR3 nucleotide sequence: TGCAGTGCCCTACCGACGGGGGTGCTGGCCAATCAGCCCCAGCATTTT. This sequence encodes CSALPTGVLANQPQHF.

In this sample, this clonotype turned up many times. This chain joins TRBV30 and TRBJ2-7; 9 bases match TRBD1. The CDR3 covers 15 residues. Germline trimming cut 2 bases from V and 1 base from J; bases unmatched to any gene: 6. The germline V gene encodes CDR1 GTSNPN and CDR2 SVGIG (reference sequence). Written as DNA, the CDR3 is TGTGCCTGGAGTATCGGGACAGGGTCATCCTACGAGCAGTACTTC. Its protein is CAWSIGTGSSYEQYF.

This clonotype was counted ten times or more. The CDR3 loop is CASSEVQSYEQYF. In nucleotides, the CDR3 is TGTGCCAGCAGTGAAGTTCAGTCCTACGAGCAGTACTTC. The V call is TRBV6-1, the J call TRBJ2-7; unclear D gene. V lost 1 base to trimming and J lost 1 base, with 5 bases between them. Germline lookup yields CDR1 MNHNS and CDR2 SASEGT. This CDR3 is 13 amino acids long.

About this clonotype: This sequence may be a read error, since a much larger clone differs from it by one base. The V and J genes are TRBV12-3 or TRBV12-4 and TRBJ1-5; 9 bases line up with TRBD1. With 8 bases clipped from V and 3 bases from J, the junction kept 11 bases outside the gene matches. This CDR3 comprises 16 residues. CDR3 nucleotides: TGTGCCAGCTCACAGGGGGCTTCAGGGGACAATCAGCCCCAGCATTTT. This codes for CASSQGASGDNQPQHF.

This clonotype was counted only a few times. This chain joins TRBV13 and TRBJ1-5; D is ambiguous. V lost 4 bases and J lost 4, with 23 bases in between. Germline CDR1 is PRHDT and CDR2 is FYEKMQ (reference sequence). This CDR3 spans 18 amino acids. The CDR3 DNA follows: TGTGCCAGCAGCTCGCATGCGGCAGGATGGAGCAGGAATCAGCCCCAGCATTTT. Its protein is CASSSHAAGWSRNQPQHF. Based on the CDR3 plus reference TRBV13 and TRBJ1-5, the full variable domain is AAGVIQSPRHLIKEKRETATLKCYPIPRHDTVYWYQQGPGQDPQFLISFYEKMQSDKGSIPDRFSAQQFSDYHSELNMSSLELGDSALYFCASSSHAAGWSRNQPQHFGDGTRLSIL.

This clonotype occurred a few times. The chain joins TRBV3-1 to TRBJ2-4; no definite D call. The germline V gene has CDR1 LGHDT and CDR2 YNNKEL (reference sequence). V gave up 1 base and J gave up 0 bases, with 19 bases separating them. There are 19 residues in the CDR3. The CDR3: CASSQAMLGNGVAKNIQYF. The CDR3 coding sequence is TGTGCCAGCAGCCAAGCCATGTTAGGGAATGGGGTAGCCAAAAACATTCAGTACTTC.